The 26 T cell receptor beta chains below come from one sample, sequenced in a study of tissue T cells after allogeneic stem cell transplantation. TCRdb's table, derived via immunoSEQ multiplex PCR, lists solely in-frame clones and lacks some. Of 2,500 to 3,000 clones listed, around 47% were seen once; the top ten hold about 15%. Indicated time point: mouse harvest day 14 after allogeneic transplant. Mouse grafts combined 10^7 T-cell-depleted bone marrow cells with 10^6 splenic CD5+ T cells. The sequencing sample was made of gut tissue. The receptors were sampled from a female BALB/c mouse given C57BL/6 T cells with graft-versus-host disease after an allogeneic hematopoietic cell transplant.

Concerning this clone: Genes and germline come from the mouse. The read falls 1 residue short of the CDR3 end, and the missing part is taken from the germline J gene. This rearrangement joins TRBV26 to TRBJ1-6; TRBD1 agrees at 9 bases. TRBJ1-6 falls under the ORF class, with uncertain function. CDR3 length: 16 residues. From germline, CDR1 is KGHPV and CDR2 FQNQEV (reference sequence). The V segment lost 0 bases and the J segment 4 bases; nucleotides outside the gene matches: 1. This CDR3 is CASSLSTGGYNSPLYF. The part of the CDR3 DNA that was read is TGTGCCAGCAGTCTGTCGACAGGGGGGTATAATTCGCCCCTCTAC.

A note on this clone: The gene names given are mouse names. The CDR3 end falls 1 residue outside the read, so it is completed with the germline J gene. The rearrangement links TRBV31 to TRBJ2-5; TRBD2 aligns across 8 bases. The V and J ends lost 0 bases and 2 bases, in that order; junction bases with no gene match: 1. Germline V gene lookup returns CDR1 GKSSPN and CDR2 SITVG. The CDR3 is 14 residues long. Partial CDR3 DNA: TGTGCCTGGAGTCTGGGGGGGCGCCAAGACACCCAGTAC. It is translated as CAWSLGGRQDTQY. The whole CDR3 region reads CAWSLGGRQDTQYF. The whole variable domain, remainder taken from reference TRBV31 and TRBJ2-5, is AQTIHQWPVAEIKAVGSPLSLGCTIKGKSSPNLYWYWQATGGTLQQLFYSITVGQVESVVQLNLSASRPKDDQFILSTEKLLLSHSGFYLCAWSLGGRQDTQYFGPGTRLLVL.

This clone has only one observation. Gene names follow the mouse nomenclature. The missing CDR3 end, 1 residue past where the read stops, is filled in from the germline J gene. The chain has TRBV26 and TRBJ2-7, with D uncertain. Germline V gene sequence: CDR1 KGHPV, CDR2 FQNQEV (reference sequence). The CDR3 has 12 residues. V was pared by 4 bases and J by 4 bases, with 8 bases between. The CDR3 protein is CASSPHRYEQYF. The CDR3 DNA, read in part, is TGTGCCAGCAGTCCCCACAGATATGAACAGTAC.

Concerning this clone: Gene names and germline refer to mouse. The read halts 1 residue ahead of the CDR3 end, with the missing end drawn from the germline J gene. The chain couples TRBV12-2 to TRBJ2-7; D is ambiguous. Trimming left V 0 bases short and J 4 bases short, with 6 bases between. The CDR3 extends over 12 amino acids. Looked up from germline, CDR1 is SGHLS and CDR2 is HYDKME. CDR3 bases read: TGTGCCAGCTCTCTCGTGGGTTATGAACAGTAC. Its translation: CASSLVGYEQY. The full CDR3 reads CASSLVGYEQYF.

In the case of this clone: The gene names given are mouse names. The read terminates 1 residue before the CDR3 end, so the remaining end is supplied by the germline J gene. The rearrangement joins TRBV23 to TRBJ1-1; the D call of TRBD1 is as the table states it, not checked on the DNA. This CDR3 contains 13 residues. CDR1 and CDR2 from the germline V gene are KGHTA and FQNQQP. The CDR3 region is CSSSRTTNTEVFF. The covered CDR3 bases are TGCTCCAGCAGTCGGACAACAAACACAGAAGTCTTC.

Comments on this clone: The gene names here belong to mouse. The sequence runs out 1 residue before the end of the CDR3; the remainder is reconstructed from the germline J gene. This sequence joins TRBV26 and TRBJ2-5; D call uncertain. This CDR3 contains 13 residues. The germline CDR1 and CDR2 sequences are KGHPV and FQNQEV (reference sequence). V lost 4 bases, J lost 0 bases, and 5 bases lay in between. The CDR3 spells CASSPFNQDTQYF. The covered CDR3 bases are TGTGCCAGCAGTCCTTTTAACCAAGACACCCAGTAC.

Concerning this clone: Mouse gene names apply. The read terminates 1 residue before the CDR3 end, so the remaining end is supplied by the germline J gene. The chain carries TRBV5 and TRBJ2-5, with a weak D call TRBD2 (6 bases). The CDR3 contains 14 residues. V lost 4 bases, J lost 3 bases, and 11 bases lay in between. Germline V lookup: CDR1 LGHNA, CDR2 YNLKQL (reference sequence). This CDR3 is CASSPPGLQDTQYF. Partial CDR3 DNA: TGTGCCAGCAGCCCCCCGGGACTTCAAGACACCCAGTAC.

The sample holds a few counts of this clone. Mouse gene names apply. The DNA ends 1 residue before the CDR3 does, and the rest of the CDR3 is filled in from the germline J gene. This chain joins TRBV13-1 and TRBJ1-2, with D uncertain. Between the trimmed V and J ends, which lost 1 base and 1 base, there was a span of 2 bases. The length of the CDR3 is 12 residues. The germline V gene has CDR1 NSHNY and CDR2 SYGAGN. CDR3 loop: CASSDQNSDYTF. The sequenced CDR3 bases are TGTGCCAGCAGTGATCAAAACTCCGACTACACC.

Turning to this clone: Mouse names are used for the genes. The CDR3 end is not reached by the read, which stops 1 residue before it; the germline J gene fills it in. The rearrangement uses TRBV13-2 and TRBJ2-3; tentatively, D is TRBD2 (6 bases). Trimming stripped 0 bases from V and 0 bases from J, with 8 bases between. Germline CDR1 reads NNHNN; CDR2 reads SYGAGS (reference sequence). This CDR3 is built from 15 residues. The covered CDR3 bases are TGTGCCAGCGGTGATGTCTGGGGTAGTGCAGAAACGCTGTAT. Translation gives CASGDVWGSAETLY. The CDR3 in its entirety is CASGDVWGSAETLYF.

In regard to this clone: Each gene name is a mouse one. Read coverage stops 1 residue before the CDR3 terminus; the germline J gene supplies the remainder. V is TRBV1 and J is TRBJ1-4, with D perhaps TRBD1 (6 bases). The V gene lost 1 base and the J gene lost 4 bases, with 7 bases spanning the gap. The CDR3 length is 14 residues. In germline, CDR1 is NSQYPW, CDR2 LRSPGD (reference sequence). CDR3 DNA, as far as it was read: TGCACCTGCAGTGCAGGGGACAACAACGAAAGATTATTT. Its translation is CTCSAGDNNERLF. The whole CDR3 sequence is CTCSAGDNNERLFF.

In regard to this clone: Gene names refer to mouse genes. With the read ending 1 residue before the CDR3 end, the germline J gene is used to fill in that end. The V call is TRBV26, the J call TRBJ2-5; maybe TRBD1 (6 bases). This CDR3 region has 12 residues. Germline V CDR1 and CDR2: KGHPV, FQNQEV (reference sequence). Trimming took 4 bases from V and 8 from J, leaving 10 bases between them. The DNA read from the CDR3 is TGTGCCAGCAGTCGTACAGGGTCCACCCAGTAC. Its translation is CASSRTGSTQY. The whole CDR3 region reads CASSRTGSTQYF.

Points on this clone: Gene and germline names: mouse. The CDR3 is cut off 1 residue early in the read; its end comes from the germline J gene. The chain links TRBV12-2 to TRBJ2-1; 11 nucleotides match TRBD2. This CDR3 has 16 residues. Germline values: CDR1 SGHLS, CDR2 HYDKME. V was clipped by 0 bases and J by 3 bases; unmatched bases: 3. Incomplete CDR3 DNA: TGTGCCAGCTCTCTCGGACTGGGGGGCCTCTATGCTGAGCAGTTC. Translating it yields CASSLGLGGLYAEQF. The whole CDR3 region reads CASSLGLGGLYAEQFF.

Details on this clone: Mouse gene names and germline throughout. The read terminates 1 residue ahead of where the CDR3 ends, so the germline J gene completes it. The chain joins TRBV15 to TRBJ2-1, with TRBD2 identical over 7 bases. Germline V gene lookup returns CDR1 SGHND and CDR2 FRSKSL. J lost 2 bases, V lost 2 bases, and 0 bases had no gene match. CDR3 length equals 14 residues. The sequenced part of the CDR3 DNA is TGTGCCAGCAGTTTACTGGGGGACTATGCTGAGCAGTTC. Translating it yields CASSLLGDYAEQF. The whole CDR3 protein reads CASSLLGDYAEQFF.

Note on this clone: Gene names and germline match the mouse. The CDR3 end falls 1 residue outside the read, so it is completed with the germline J gene. This sequence joins TRBV12-1 and TRBJ2-7; possible D gene TRBD2, 6 bases. Trimming removed 2 bases at V and 3 bases at J, with 7 bases between. This CDR3 has 12 residues. The germline V gene encodes CDR1 SGHSN and CDR2 HYEKVE. The CDR3 region is CASSQLGYEQYF. CDR3 bases read: TGTGCCAGCTCTCAACTGGGCTATGAACAGTAC.

This clone qualifies as medium-sized (0.01 to 0.1%). Gene names and germline refer to mouse. The read finishes 1 residue shy of the CDR3 end, and the germline J gene is used to complete it. The chain uses TRBV13-1 and TRBJ1-1, with TRBD1 matching over 8 bases. V shed 1 base and J 1 base; nucleotides not matched to a gene: 3. The CDR3 consists of 15 residues. The germline CDR1 and CDR2 sequences are NSHNY and SYGAGN. The part of the CDR3 DNA that was read is TGTGCCAGCAGTGATCCCGGACAGGGAAACACAGAAGTCTTC. Translating it yields CASSDPGQGNTEVF. The whole CDR3 protein reads CASSDPGQGNTEVFF.

With respect to this clone: Mouse names are used for the genes. The part of the CDR3 DNA that was read is TGTGCCAGCTCTCTAGGACTGGGGGCATATGAACAGTAC. It encodes CASSLGLGAYEQY. The whole CDR3 protein is CASSLGLGAYEQYF. The gene calls are TRBV12-1 and TRBJ2-7; 10 positions match TRBD2. The CDR3 goes on 1 residue after the read ends, and that part is filled in from the germline J gene. This CDR3 spans 14 amino acids. The J segment lost 4 bases and the V segment lost 1 base, leaving 3 bases of the junction unmatched. Germline V gene lookup returns CDR1 SGHSN and CDR2 HYEKVE.

Notes on this clone: Mouse gene names and germline throughout. The CDR3 extends 1 residue past the end of the read, so its final part is completed from the germline J gene. The V gene is TRBV15, the J gene TRBJ2-1, with 7 positions matching TRBD1. The V segment lost 6 bases and the J segment 7 bases; nucleotides outside the gene matches: 6. This CDR3 is built from 13 residues. Per the germline V gene, CDR1 is SGHND and CDR2 is FRSKSL. The chain's CDR3 is CASSQGEEAEQFF. CDR3 DNA (partial): TGTGCCAGCAGCCAGGGGGAGGAGGCTGAGCAGTTC.

Sample share makes this clone large. Genes and germline come from the mouse. The read is 1 residue too short to cover the CDR3 end, so that end is filled in from the germline J gene. The V gene is TRBV13-1, the J gene TRBJ2-3, with D tentatively TRBD2 (6 bases). V was pared by 1 base and J by 3 bases, with 12 bases between. Germline V gene lookup returns CDR1 NSHNY and CDR2 SYGAGN. The CDR3 loop spans 15 amino acids. The part of the CDR3 DNA that was read is TGTGCCAGCAGTGATACGGGGGGAGAGGCAGAAACGCTGTAT. It encodes CASSDTGGEAETLY. The complete CDR3 protein is CASSDTGGEAETLYF.

Comments on this clone: Each gene name is a mouse one. The read terminates 1 residue before the CDR3 end, so the remaining end is supplied by the germline J gene. The chain joins TRBV3 to TRBJ1-1, with unresolved D. The V gene lost 0 bases and the J gene lost 1 base, with 9 bases spanning the gap. This CDR3 is built from 15 residues. The germline CDR1 and CDR2 sequences are SNHLY and FYNGKV (reference sequence). CDR3 protein: CASSLAEMGNTEVFF. The CDR3 bases that were read are TGTGCCAGCAGCTTAGCAGAGATGGGAAACACAGAAGTCTTC.

For this clone: Gene labels here are mouse ones. The read halts 1 residue ahead of the CDR3 end, with the missing end drawn from the germline J gene. The chain joins TRBV31 to TRBJ2-7, with a tentative D call TRBD2 (7 bases). The CDR3 contains 14 residues. CDR1 and CDR2 from the germline V gene are GKSSPN and SITVG. V was trimmed by 0 bases and J by 4 bases, leaving 13 bases between them. The covered CDR3 bases are TGTGCCTGGAGTCTTAGGGGGGGGGATTATGAACAGTAC. Translating it yields CAWSLRGGDYEQY. The whole CDR3 is CAWSLRGGDYEQYF.

Remarks on this clone: The gene symbols are mouse symbols. Sequencing ends 1 residue short of the CDR3 end; the germline J gene provides the rest. The chain uses TRBV3 and TRBJ2-5; D remains unclear. Germline CDR1 and CDR2: SNHLY and FYNGKV (reference sequence). This CDR3 comprises 13 residues. The V end was cut by 4 bases, the J end by 0 bases, with 5 bases between. The sequenced part of the CDR3 DNA is TGTGCCAGCAGCTCCTTTAACCAAGACACCCAGTAC. Amino acids: CASSSFNQDTQY. The complete CDR3 protein is CASSSFNQDTQYF.

Turning to this clone: Mouse germline and gene names are used. The CDR3 goes on 1 residue after the read ends, and that part is filled in from the germline J gene. The chain is built from TRBV26 and TRBJ2-2; 7 nucleotides agree with TRBD1. Per germline, CDR1 KGHPV and CDR2 FQNQEV (reference sequence). This CDR3 spans 14 amino acids. Germline trimming cut 4 bases from V and 3 bases from J; bases unmatched to any gene: 2. The sequenced part of the CDR3 DNA is TGTGCCAGCAGTCCCCAGGGGGACACCGGGCAGCTCTAC. Translating gives CASSPQGDTGQLY. The entire CDR3 sequence reads CASSPQGDTGQLYF. The variable domain in full, completed from reference TRBV26 and TRBJ2-2, reads NSKVIQTPRYLVKGQGQKAKMRCIPEKGHPVVFWYQQNKNNEFKFLINFQNQEVLQQIDMTEKRFSAECPSNSPCSLEIQSSEAGDSALYLCASSPQGDTGQLYFGEGSKLTVL.

A word on this clone: Here the gene names and germline are mouse. The CDR3 end falls 1 residue outside the read, so it is completed with the germline J gene. V and J are TRBV16 and TRBJ2-4, with TRBD2 matching 8 bases. The CDR3 is made up of 16 amino acids. Germline V lookup: CDR1 SGHSA, CDR2 FRNQAP. J lost 2 bases, V lost 5 bases, and 9 bases had no gene match. The sequenced CDR3 bases are TGTGCAAGCAGCCCTCTTGGGGGGGGTGATCAAAACACCTTGTAC. It yields the protein CASSPLGGGDQNTLY. The CDR3, in full, reads CASSPLGGGDQNTLYF.

Note on this clone: Genes and germline come from the mouse. The read ends 1 residue shy of where the CDR3 ends; the end is completed using the germline J gene. The V and J genes are TRBV26 and TRBJ2-5; D remains unclear. This CDR3 has 15 residues. The germline V and J ends were trimmed by 0 bases and 0 bases, with 7 bases remaining between them. Per the germline V gene, CDR1 is KGHPV and CDR2 is FQNQEV (reference sequence). The sequenced CDR3 bases are TGTGCCAGCAGTCTGTCGAGCAGTAACCAAGACACCCAGTAC. Amino acid sequence: CASSLSSSNQDTQY. The CDR3 in its entirety is CASSLSSSNQDTQYF.

Turning to this clone: Genes here carry mouse names. The read terminates 1 residue before the CDR3 end, so the remaining end is supplied by the germline J gene. The chain employs TRBV26 and TRBJ1-2, with D unclear. In germline, CDR1 is KGHPV, CDR2 FQNQEV (reference sequence). V lost 3 bases and J 0 bases, leaving 5 bases between the germline ends. The CDR3 has 13 residues. CDR3 loop: CASSLQTNSDYTF. The DNA read from the CDR3 is TGTGCCAGCAGTCTACAGACAAACTCCGACTACACC.

Concerning this clone: Germline and genes: mouse. Read sequence stops 1 residue before the CDR3 end, and the germline J gene provides the missing end. The gene calls are TRBV1 and TRBJ1-6, with D perhaps TRBD1 (5 bases). TRBJ1-6 is an open reading frame, and its role is uncertain. The V end was cut by 1 base, the J end by 9 bases, with 7 bases between. Germline loops: CDR1 NSQYPW, CDR2 LRSPGD (reference sequence). This CDR3 region has 13 residues. The sequenced part of the CDR3 DNA is TGCACCTGCAGTGCAGGCCAGGGTTCGCCCCTCTAC. It translates to CTCSAGQGSPLY. The entire CDR3 protein reads CTCSAGQGSPLYF.